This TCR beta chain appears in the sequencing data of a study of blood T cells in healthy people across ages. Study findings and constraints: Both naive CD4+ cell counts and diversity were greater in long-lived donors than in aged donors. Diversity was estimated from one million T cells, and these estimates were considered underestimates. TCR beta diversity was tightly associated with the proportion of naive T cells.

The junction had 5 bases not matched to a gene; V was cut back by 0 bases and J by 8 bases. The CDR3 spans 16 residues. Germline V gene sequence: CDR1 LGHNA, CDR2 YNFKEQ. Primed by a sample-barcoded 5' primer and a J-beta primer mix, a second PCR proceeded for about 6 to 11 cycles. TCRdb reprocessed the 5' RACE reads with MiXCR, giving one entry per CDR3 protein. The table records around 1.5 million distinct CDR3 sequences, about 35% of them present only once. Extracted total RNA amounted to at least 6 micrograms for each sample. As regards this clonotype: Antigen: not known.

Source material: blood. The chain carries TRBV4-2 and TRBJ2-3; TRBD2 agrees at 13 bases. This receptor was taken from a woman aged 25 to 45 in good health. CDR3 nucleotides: TGTGCCAGCAGCCAAGATACTAGCGGGGGGGAACCTACGCAGTATTTT. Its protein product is CASSQDTSGGEPTQYF.